These T cell receptor beta chains were read from a single sample in a study of regulatory T cells in long-lasting Graves disease. MiXCR, run by TCRdb on the multiplex PCR reads, gives a single entry per CDR3 protein. The profile shows about 360,000 distinct CDR3 sequences, 16% of them singletons. The data also belong to a second study, concerning T cells in Graves' hyperthyroidism and ophthalmopathy.

Sequences were derived from peripheral blood mononuclear cells (PBMCs), sampled at new diagnosis, from a patient treated with antithyroid drugs. Source of these receptors: a woman aged 18-30 years with Graves disease. Both conserved end residues are part of each CDR3. A D gene is named only where the DNA matches it firmly. Clone size is not always given. Where it is, it says once, few, many or a class for expanded clones.

clone_size: NA
j_call: TRBJ2-3
d_call: NA
v_call: TRBV5-4
cdr3_nt: TGTGCCAGCACCGCCCAGTGGGACCAAGGAGATACGCAGTATTTT
cdr3_aa: CASTAQWDQGDTQYF

clone_size: few
j_call: TRBJ1-5
d_call: TRBD1
v_call: TRBV2
cdr3_nt: TGTGCCAGCAGTTGGGCGGGCAGGGGGGGTTTCCAGCCCCAGCATTTT
cdr3_aa: CASSWAGRGGFQPQHF

clone_size: many
j_call: TRBJ1-5
d_call: NA
v_call: TRBV30
cdr3_nt: TGTGCCTGGAGTCAGAGTAGCAATCAGCCCCAGCATTTT
cdr3_aa: CAWSQSSNQPQHF

clone_size: NA
j_call: TRBJ2-2
d_call: NA
v_call: TRBV27
cdr3_nt: TGTGCCAGCAGTCCATTGCCTGTGGCCGGGGAGCTGTTTTTT
cdr3_aa: CASSPLPVAGELFF

clone_size: few
j_call: TRBJ2-2
d_call: NA
v_call: TRBV19
cdr3_nt: TGTGCCAGTACCATCTCATTCCGGGAGCTGTTTTTT
cdr3_aa: CASTISFRELFF

clone_size: many
j_call: TRBJ2-7
d_call: NA
v_call: TRBV14
cdr3_nt: TGTGCCAGCAGCCAATATAACTACGAGCAGTACTTC
cdr3_aa: CASSQYNYEQYF

clone_size: few
j_call: TRBJ1-6
d_call: NA
v_call: TRBV14
cdr3_nt: TGTGCCAGCTCCCAAAGGCTTAATTCACCCCTCCACTTT
cdr3_aa: CASSQRLNSPLHF

clone_size: many
j_call: TRBJ1-5
d_call: NA
v_call: TRBV6-2/TRBV6-3
cdr3_nt: TGTGCCAGCAGTTACTCGGCAGGGGACAATCAGCCCCAGCATTTT
cdr3_aa: CASSYSAGDNQPQHF

clone_size: NA
j_call: TRBJ2-3
d_call: NA
v_call: TRBV30
cdr3_nt: TGTGCCTGGAGCCCCGGGTCAGATACGCAGTATTTT
cdr3_aa: CAWSPGSDTQYF

clone_size: NA
j_call: TRBJ2-3
d_call: TRBD2
v_call: TRBV28
cdr3_nt: TGTGCCAGCAGTTTATCTCGGGGGACTAGCGGGGGGCCGAGCACAGATACGCAGTATTTT
cdr3_aa: CASSLSRGTSGGPSTDTQYF

clone_size: NA
j_call: TRBJ2-7
d_call: NA
v_call: TRBV6-1
cdr3_nt: TGTGCCAGCAGTGATTTACAGTATACCATCTACGAGCAGTACTTC
cdr3_aa: CASSDLQYTIYEQYF

clone_size: few
j_call: TRBJ1-5
d_call: NA
v_call: TRBV28
cdr3_nt: TGTGCCAGCACCCACCCGGGCGCCCGACCCCAGCATTTT
cdr3_aa: CASTHPGARPQHF

clone_size: few
j_call: TRBJ2-7
d_call: TRBD1
v_call: TRBV6-1
cdr3_nt: TGTGCCAGTAGTCAGGACAGGGGCGCCTACGAGCAGTACTTC
cdr3_aa: CASSQDRGAYEQYF

clone_size: many
j_call: TRBJ2-3
d_call: TRBD2
v_call: TRBV5-1
cdr3_nt: TGTGCCAGCAGCTTGGGGGAGGGTGCAGATACGCAGTATTTT
cdr3_aa: CASSLGEGADTQYF

clone_size: NA
j_call: TRBJ2-3
d_call: TRBD2
v_call: TRBV5-1
cdr3_nt: TGCGCCAGCAGCACTCGTGGACTAGCGGGAGGGCGATCAGATACGCAGTATTTT
cdr3_aa: CASSTRGLAGGRSDTQYF

clone_size: NA
j_call: TRBJ2-3
d_call: NA
v_call: TRBV5-1
cdr3_nt: TGCGCCAGCAGCGCCGGACTATTTACTAGCACAGATACGCAGTATTTT
cdr3_aa: CASSAGLFTSTDTQYF

clone_size: NA
j_call: TRBJ2-4
d_call: NA
v_call: TRBV12-3/TRBV12-4
cdr3_nt: TGTGCCAGCACCCTTCGGGACGTTCAGTACTTC
cdr3_aa: CASTLRDVQYF

clone_size: NA
j_call: TRBJ1-2
d_call: TRBD1
v_call: TRBV29-1
cdr3_nt: TGCAGCGTTGGACAGGGACTAGGCTATGGCTACACCTTC
cdr3_aa: CSVGQGLGYGYTF

clone_size: many
j_call: TRBJ2-1
d_call: TRBD1
v_call: TRBV2
cdr3_nt: TGTGCCAGCAGAGCCCCGACAGGGATCAATGAGCAGTTCTTC
cdr3_aa: CASRAPTGINEQFF

clone_size: few
j_call: TRBJ2-2
d_call: TRBD1
v_call: TRBV4-3
cdr3_nt: TGCGCCAGCAGCCCCGAGACAGGGGCGAACACCGGGGAGCTGTTTTTT
cdr3_aa: CASSPETGANTGELFF

clone_size: many
j_call: TRBJ1-1
d_call: TRBD1
v_call: TRBV18
cdr3_nt: TGTGCCAGCTCACCTTCGAGGACAGGGTATTTTTCTACTGAAGCTTTCTTT
cdr3_aa: CASSPSRTGYFSTEAFF

clone_size: many
j_call: TRBJ2-2
d_call: NA
v_call: TRBV11-2
cdr3_nt: TGTGCCAGCAGCTTATTAGGGACCGGGGAGCTGTTTTTT
cdr3_aa: CASSLLGTGELFF

clone_size: many
j_call: TRBJ1-5
d_call: NA
v_call: TRBV5-5
cdr3_nt: TGTGCCAGCACCAAACTTCCGGGCGCGCAGCCCCAGCATTTT
cdr3_aa: CASTKLPGAQPQHF

clone_size: few
j_call: TRBJ1-5
d_call: NA
v_call: TRBV20-1
cdr3_nt: TGCAGTGTATCGACAGGCGGTAACAATCAGCCCCAGCATTTT
cdr3_aa: CSVSTGGNNQPQHF

clone_size: many
j_call: TRBJ2-7
d_call: TRBD2
v_call: TRBV7-3
cdr3_nt: TGTGCCAGCAGCTCGGGACTAGCGGGAGGGCCATCCTACGAGCAGTACTTC
cdr3_aa: CASSSGLAGGPSYEQYF

clone_size: many
j_call: TRBJ2-7
d_call: TRBD1
v_call: TRBV6-1
cdr3_nt: TGTGCCAGCAGTGAACTCGCGGTCGGGACAGGGGGTTACGAGCAGTACTTC
cdr3_aa: CASSELAVGTGGYEQYF

clone_size: many
j_call: TRBJ2-2
d_call: NA
v_call: TRBV9
cdr3_nt: TGTGCCAGCAGCGTAGATGCCGGAACGAACACCGGGGAGCTGTTTTTT
cdr3_aa: CASSVDAGTNTGELFF

clone_size: NA
j_call: TRBJ1-5
d_call: NA
v_call: TRBV7-2
cdr3_nt: TGTGCCAGCAGCTTATTGGTGGATCAGCCCCAGCATTTT
cdr3_aa: CASSLLVDQPQHF

clone_size: many
j_call: TRBJ2-7
d_call: NA
v_call: TRBV11-2
cdr3_nt: TGTGCCAGCAGCCCCCCAATGGCGGACGAGCAGTACTTC
cdr3_aa: CASSPPMADEQYF

clone_size: NA
j_call: TRBJ2-1
d_call: NA
v_call: TRBV19
cdr3_nt: TGTGCCAGTAGTATTTCTGGTATGGATGAGCAGTTCTTC
cdr3_aa: CASSISGMDEQFF

clone_size: few
j_call: TRBJ2-5
d_call: TRBD2
v_call: TRBV4-1
cdr3_nt: TGCGCCAGCAGCCATCCGGGACTAGCGGGAGTAAAGAACCAAGAGACCCAGTACTTC
cdr3_aa: CASSHPGLAGVKNQETQYF

clone_size: few
j_call: TRBJ1-5
d_call: TRBD1
v_call: TRBV27
cdr3_nt: TGTGCCAGCAGCTCAGGGGGGTGGAATCAGCCCCAGCATTTT
cdr3_aa: CASSSGGWNQPQHF

clone_size: NA
j_call: TRBJ2-1
d_call: NA
v_call: TRBV14
cdr3_nt: TGTGCCAGCAGCCCGCGGACGGTTTACAAGTATAATGAGCAGTTCTTC
cdr3_aa: CASSPRTVYKYNEQFF

clone_size: few
j_call: TRBJ1-3
d_call: NA
v_call: TRBV12-3/TRBV12-4
cdr3_nt: TGTGCCAGCAGCTCCTTCCGGGGCTCTGGAAACACCATATATTTT
cdr3_aa: CASSSFRGSGNTIYF

clone_size: many
j_call: TRBJ2-1
d_call: TRBD2
v_call: TRBV7-8
cdr3_nt: TGTGCCAGCAGGCGACTAGCGGGAGGGCCTCTCCTCCCGAATGAGCAGTTCTTC
cdr3_aa: CASRRLAGGPLLPNEQFF

clone_size: NA
j_call: TRBJ1-2
d_call: NA
v_call: TRBV15
cdr3_nt: TGTGCCACCAGCAGAGGGGCTGGCTACACCTTC
cdr3_aa: CATSRGAGYTF

clone_size: NA
j_call: TRBJ2-7
d_call: TRBD1
v_call: TRBV28
cdr3_nt: TGTGCCAGCAGGTACAGGGGAAGCTCCTACGAGCAGTACTTC
cdr3_aa: CASRYRGSSYEQYF

clone_size: many
j_call: TRBJ2-5
d_call: TRBD2
v_call: TRBV4-2
cdr3_nt: TGTGCCAGCAGCCAAGATCGTGGAGGGACTAGCGGGAGAATAGAGACCCAGTACTTC
cdr3_aa: CASSQDRGGTSGRIETQYF

clone_size: NA
j_call: TRBJ1-1
d_call: NA
v_call: TRBV20-1
cdr3_nt: TGCAGTGCCCAGGGGAACACTGAAGCTTTCTTT
cdr3_aa: CSAQGNTEAFF

clone_size: few
j_call: TRBJ2-2
d_call: NA
v_call: TRBV29-1
cdr3_nt: TGCAGCGTTGAACTGGACTCGAACACCGGGGAGCTGTTTTTT
cdr3_aa: CSVELDSNTGELFF

clone_size: many
j_call: TRBJ2-1
d_call: NA
v_call: TRBV5-1
cdr3_nt: TGCGCCAGCAGCCCAGGCTCGGGGATCGCCTACAATGAGCAGTTCTTC
cdr3_aa: CASSPGSGIAYNEQFF

clone_size: NA
j_call: TRBJ1-1
d_call: NA
v_call: TRBV7-9
cdr3_nt: TGTGCCAGCAGCTTAGTCGCAGGGGTCTATCTTCTGGGCACTGAAGCTTTCTTT
cdr3_aa: CASSLVAGVYLLGTEAFF

clone_size: NA
j_call: TRBJ2-2
d_call: TRBD1
v_call: TRBV28
cdr3_nt: TGTGCCAGCAGACCTCCGACAGGGTCTGGCGGGGAGCTGTTTTTT
cdr3_aa: CASRPPTGSGGELFF

clone_size: few
j_call: TRBJ2-5
d_call: TRBD1
v_call: TRBV7-9
cdr3_nt: TGTGCCAGCAGCAAACCGCCGGGACAGGGGGAAGAGACCCAGTACTTC
cdr3_aa: CASSKPPGQGEETQYF

clone_size: few
j_call: TRBJ1-5
d_call: NA
v_call: TRBV20-1
cdr3_nt: TGCAGTGCTAGTCGTGGGGACATCAATCAGCCCCAGCATTTT
cdr3_aa: CSASRGDINQPQHF

clone_size: many
j_call: TRBJ2-1
d_call: NA
v_call: TRBV6-2/TRBV6-3
cdr3_nt: TGTGCCAGCAGCATGAGCCCCCAAGGCCTCAATGAGCAGTTCTTC
cdr3_aa: CASSMSPQGLNEQFF

clone_size: NA
j_call: TRBJ2-7
d_call: TRBD1
v_call: TRBV6-5
cdr3_nt: TGTGCCAGCAGTTATGGGACAGGGAGCTCCTACGAGCAGTACTTC
cdr3_aa: CASSYGTGSSYEQYF

clone_size: many
j_call: TRBJ1-2
d_call: NA
v_call: TRBV7-3
cdr3_nt: TGTGCCAGCAGCCACGACCGAGACTACACCTTC
cdr3_aa: CASSHDRDYTF

clone_size: NA
j_call: TRBJ1-5
d_call: NA
v_call: TRBV6-2/TRBV6-3
cdr3_nt: TGTGCCAGCAGTTCTGGCGGATCTGGCAATCAGCCCCAGCATTTT
cdr3_aa: CASSSGGSGNQPQHF

clone_size: many
j_call: TRBJ2-2
d_call: NA
v_call: TRBV11-2
cdr3_nt: TGTGCCAGCAGCCCCCCCGCCCGGCGTCCGAACACCGGGGAGCTGTTTTTT
cdr3_aa: CASSPPARRPNTGELFF

clone_size: few
j_call: TRBJ2-7
d_call: NA
v_call: TRBV20-1
cdr3_nt: TGCAGTGCTTTACGGAACTTACAATACGAGCAGTACTTC
cdr3_aa: CSALRNLQYEQYF

clone_size: few
j_call: TRBJ2-3
d_call: TRBD2
v_call: TRBV9
cdr3_nt: TGTGCCAGCAGCGTACGGGGACTAGTGGCAGATACGCAGTATTTT
cdr3_aa: CASSVRGLVADTQYF

clone_size: many
j_call: TRBJ1-1
d_call: NA
v_call: TRBV5-1
cdr3_nt: TGCGCCAGCAGCTTGGGTCCGAACGCTGAAGCTTTCTTT
cdr3_aa: CASSLGPNAEAFF

clone_size: many
j_call: TRBJ2-7
d_call: TRBD1
v_call: TRBV5-1
cdr3_nt: TGCGCCAGCAGCACCGGACCTTACAGGGGGCAGTACTTC
cdr3_aa: CASSTGPYRGQYF